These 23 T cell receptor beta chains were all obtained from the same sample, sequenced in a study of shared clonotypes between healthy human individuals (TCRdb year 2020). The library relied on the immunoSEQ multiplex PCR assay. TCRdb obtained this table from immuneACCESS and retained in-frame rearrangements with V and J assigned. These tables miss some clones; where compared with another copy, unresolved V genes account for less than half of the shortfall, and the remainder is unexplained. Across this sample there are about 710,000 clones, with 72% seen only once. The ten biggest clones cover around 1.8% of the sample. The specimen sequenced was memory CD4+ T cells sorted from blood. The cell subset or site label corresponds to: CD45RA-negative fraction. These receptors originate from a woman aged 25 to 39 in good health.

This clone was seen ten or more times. In DNA, the CDR3 is TGTGCCACCTTACTACAGGGGTACACTGAAGCTTTCTTT. Amino acid sequence: CATLLQGYTEAFF. The genes are TRBV7-9 and TRBJ1-1, with 7 bases aligning to TRBD1. Germline CDR1 SEHNR, CDR2 FQNEAQ (reference sequence). V gave up 10 bases and J gave up 3 bases; unmatched junction bases: 8. This CDR3 contains 13 residues. Complete variable domain (other parts from reference TRBV7-9 and TRBJ1-1): DTGVSQNPRHKITKRGQNVTFRCDPISEHNRLYWYRQTLGQGPEFLTYFQNEAQLEKSRLLSDRFSAERPKGSFSTLEIQRTEQGDSAMYLCATLLQGYTEAFFGQGTRLTVV.

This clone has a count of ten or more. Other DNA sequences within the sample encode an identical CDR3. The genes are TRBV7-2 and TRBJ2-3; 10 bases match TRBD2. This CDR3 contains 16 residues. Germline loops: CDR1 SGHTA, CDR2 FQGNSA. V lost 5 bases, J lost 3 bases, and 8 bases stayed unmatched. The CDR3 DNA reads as TGTGCCAGCAGCCTCCAGCTAGCGGGGGCTACAGATACGCAGTATTTT. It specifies CASSLQLAGATDTQYF.

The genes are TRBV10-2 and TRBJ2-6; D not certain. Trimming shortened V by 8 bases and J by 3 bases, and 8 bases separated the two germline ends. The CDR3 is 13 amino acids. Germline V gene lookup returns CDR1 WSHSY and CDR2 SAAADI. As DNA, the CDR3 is TGCGCCAGCTCCTCTGGTGGGGCCAACGTCCTGACTTTC. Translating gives CASSSGGANVLTF.

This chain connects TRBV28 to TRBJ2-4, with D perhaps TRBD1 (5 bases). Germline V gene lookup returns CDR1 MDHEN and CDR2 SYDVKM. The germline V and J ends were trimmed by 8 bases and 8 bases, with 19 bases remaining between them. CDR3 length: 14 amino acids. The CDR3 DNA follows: TGTGCCAGCGGCGTTGGGCAGGGTGGGCACATTCAGTACTTC. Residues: CASGVGQGGHIQYF.

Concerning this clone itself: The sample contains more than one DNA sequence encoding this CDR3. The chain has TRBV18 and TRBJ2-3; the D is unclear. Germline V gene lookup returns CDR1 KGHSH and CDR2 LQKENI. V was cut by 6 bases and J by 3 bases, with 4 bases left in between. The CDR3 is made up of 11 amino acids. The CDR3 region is CASSPTDTQYF. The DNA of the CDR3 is TGTGCCAGCTCCCCTACAGATACGCAGTATTTT.

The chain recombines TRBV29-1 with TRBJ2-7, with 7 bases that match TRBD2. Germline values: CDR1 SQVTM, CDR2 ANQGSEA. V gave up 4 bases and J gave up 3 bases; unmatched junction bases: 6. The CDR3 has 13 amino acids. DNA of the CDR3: TGCAGCGTTGCGGCGGGAGCTTACTACGAGCAGTACTTC. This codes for CSVAAGAYYEQYF.

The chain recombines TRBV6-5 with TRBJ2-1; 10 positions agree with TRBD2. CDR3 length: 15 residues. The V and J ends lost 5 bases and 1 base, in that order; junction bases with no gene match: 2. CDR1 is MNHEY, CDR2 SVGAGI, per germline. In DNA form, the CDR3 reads TGTGCCAGCAGTACTAGCGGGAAGTCCTACAATGAGCAGTTCTTC. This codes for CASSTSGKSYNEQFF.

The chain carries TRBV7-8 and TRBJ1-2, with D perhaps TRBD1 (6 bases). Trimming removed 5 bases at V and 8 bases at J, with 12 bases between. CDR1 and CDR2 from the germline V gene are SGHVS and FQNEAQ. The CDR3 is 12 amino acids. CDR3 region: CASSPQGNGYTF. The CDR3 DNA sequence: TGTGCCAGCAGCCCGCAGGGGAACGGCTACACCTTC.

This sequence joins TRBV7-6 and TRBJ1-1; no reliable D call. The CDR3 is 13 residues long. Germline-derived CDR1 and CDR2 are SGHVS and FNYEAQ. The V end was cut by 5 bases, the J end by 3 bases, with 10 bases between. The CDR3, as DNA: TGTGCCAGCAGCACCCAGGTGGACACTGAAGCTTTCTTT. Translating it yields CASSTQVDTEAFF. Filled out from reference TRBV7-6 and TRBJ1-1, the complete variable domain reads GAGVSQSPRYKVTKRGQDVALRCDPISGHVSLYWYRQALGQGPEFLTYFNYEAQQDKSGLPNDRFSAERPEGSISTLTIQRTEQRDSAMYRCASSTQVDTEAFFGQGTRLTVV.

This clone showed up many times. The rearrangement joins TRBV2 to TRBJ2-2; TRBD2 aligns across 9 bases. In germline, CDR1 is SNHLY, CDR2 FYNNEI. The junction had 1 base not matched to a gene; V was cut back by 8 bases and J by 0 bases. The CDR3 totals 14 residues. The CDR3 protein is CASLAGANTGELFF. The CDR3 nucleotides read TGTGCCAGCTTAGCGGGGGCGAACACCGGGGAGCTGTTTTTT.

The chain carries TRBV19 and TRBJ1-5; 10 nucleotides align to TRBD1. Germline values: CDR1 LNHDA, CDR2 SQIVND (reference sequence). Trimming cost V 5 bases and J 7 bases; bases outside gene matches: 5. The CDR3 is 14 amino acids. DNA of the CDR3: TGTGCCAGTAGTCCGGGACAGGGGTTGCAGCCCCAGCATTTT. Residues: CASSPGQGLQPQHF.

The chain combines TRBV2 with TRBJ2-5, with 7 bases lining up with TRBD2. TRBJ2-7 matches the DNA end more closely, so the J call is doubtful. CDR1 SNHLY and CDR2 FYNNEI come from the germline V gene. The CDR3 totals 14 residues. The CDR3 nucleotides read TGTGCCAGCAGCCCCAGGGAGGGTTTGTACGAGCAGTACTTC. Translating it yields CASSPREGLYEQYF.

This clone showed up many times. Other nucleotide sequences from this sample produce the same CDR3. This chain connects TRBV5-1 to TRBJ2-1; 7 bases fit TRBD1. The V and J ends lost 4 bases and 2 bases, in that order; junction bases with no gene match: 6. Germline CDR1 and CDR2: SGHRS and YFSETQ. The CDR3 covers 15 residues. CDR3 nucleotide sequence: TGCGCCAGCAGCCGAGACAGGGTGGCCTACAATGAGCAGTTCTTC. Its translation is CASSRDRVAYNEQFF.

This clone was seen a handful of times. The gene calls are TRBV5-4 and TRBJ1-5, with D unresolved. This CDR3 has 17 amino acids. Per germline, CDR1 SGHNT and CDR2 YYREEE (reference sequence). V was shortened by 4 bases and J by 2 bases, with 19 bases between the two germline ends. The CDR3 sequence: CASSQDDIAERNQPQHF. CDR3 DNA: TGTGCCAGCAGCCAAGATGATATCGCGGAACGCAATCAGCCCCAGCATTTT.

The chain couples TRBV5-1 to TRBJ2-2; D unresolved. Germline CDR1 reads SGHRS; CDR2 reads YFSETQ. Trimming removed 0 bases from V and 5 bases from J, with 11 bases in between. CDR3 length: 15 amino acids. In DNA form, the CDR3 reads TGCGCCAGCAGCTTGGAGTCCGGGCTGACCGGGGAGCTGTTTTTT. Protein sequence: CASSLESGLTGELFF.

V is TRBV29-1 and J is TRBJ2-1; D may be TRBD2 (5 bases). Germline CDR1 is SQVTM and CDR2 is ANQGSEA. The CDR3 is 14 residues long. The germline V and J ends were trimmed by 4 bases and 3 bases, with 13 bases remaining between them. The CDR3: CSVAAGVIYNEQFF. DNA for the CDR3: TGCAGCGTTGCCGCCGGGGTCATCTACAATGAGCAGTTCTTC.

CDR3 in DNA: TGTGCCTGGGACGAATTAGGCAGCACAGATACGCAGTATTTT. Residues: CAWDELGSTDTQYF. This chain joins TRBV30 and TRBJ2-3; unclear D gene. Per the germline V gene, CDR1 is GTSNPN and CDR2 is SVGIG (reference sequence). Trimming shortened V by 5 bases and J by 0 bases, and 12 bases separated the two germline ends. This CDR3 has 14 amino acids.

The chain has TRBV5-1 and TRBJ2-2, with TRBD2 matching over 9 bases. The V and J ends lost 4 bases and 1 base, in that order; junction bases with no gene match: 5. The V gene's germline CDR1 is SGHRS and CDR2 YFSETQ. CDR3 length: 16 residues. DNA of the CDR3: TGCGCCAGCAGCGGTCTAGCGGGGCAGAACACCGGGGAGCTGTTTTTT. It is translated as CASSGLAGQNTGELFF.

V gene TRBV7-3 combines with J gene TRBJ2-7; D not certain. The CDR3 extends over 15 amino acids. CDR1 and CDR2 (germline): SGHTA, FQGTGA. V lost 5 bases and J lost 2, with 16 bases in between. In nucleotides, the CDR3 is TGTGCCAGCAGCCAAAATACATTGGGCCCCTACGAGCAGTACTTC. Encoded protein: CASSQNTLGPYEQYF.

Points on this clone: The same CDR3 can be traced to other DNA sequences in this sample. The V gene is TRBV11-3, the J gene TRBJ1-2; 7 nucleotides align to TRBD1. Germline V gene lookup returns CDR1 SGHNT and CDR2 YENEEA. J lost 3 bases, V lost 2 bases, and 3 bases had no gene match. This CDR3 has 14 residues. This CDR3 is CASSLSQGDYGYTF. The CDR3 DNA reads TGTGCCAGCAGCTTATCCCAGGGGGACTATGGCTACACCTTC.

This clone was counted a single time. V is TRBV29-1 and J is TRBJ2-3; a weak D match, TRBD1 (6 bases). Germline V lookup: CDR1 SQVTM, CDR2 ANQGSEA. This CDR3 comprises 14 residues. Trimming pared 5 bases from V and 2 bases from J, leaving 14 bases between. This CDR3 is CSVRNRAFTDTQYF. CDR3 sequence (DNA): TGCAGCGTTCGTAACAGGGCTTTCACAGATACGCAGTATTTT.

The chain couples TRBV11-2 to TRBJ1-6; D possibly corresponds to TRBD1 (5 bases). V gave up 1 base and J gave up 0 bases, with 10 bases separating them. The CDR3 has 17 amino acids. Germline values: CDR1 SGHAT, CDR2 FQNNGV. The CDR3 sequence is CASSLGAGSSYNSPLHF. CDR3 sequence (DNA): TGTGCCAGCAGCTTAGGGGCAGGGAGCTCCTATAATTCACCCCTCCACTTT.

CDR3 residues: CAWSISNTGELFF. CDR3 nucleotides: TGTGCCTGGAGTATAAGTAACACCGGGGAGCTGTTTTTT. The chain combines TRBV30 with TRBJ2-2; no clear D. Germline assignment: CDR1 GTSNPN and CDR2 SVGIG (reference sequence). The V gene lost 2 bases and the J gene lost 2 bases, with 6 bases spanning the gap. The CDR3 runs to 13 residues.